This is a list of T cell receptor beta chains from one sample in a study of blood T cell repertoires in COVID-19. Measured with immunoSEQ multiplex PCR; TCRdb has only the in-frame clones, and not every one. The table has about 170,000 clones, approximately 92% seen once. The sample comprised peripheral blood. The receptors stem from a woman in her fifties or sixties with acute or convalescent COVID-19. The CDR3 runs from the conserved cysteine through the conserved F or W. The D gene is left open where the match is weak. Not every row has a clone size; where given, it reads once, few, many or a size class.

v_gene: TRBV10-2; len: 13; j_gene: TRBJ2-5; abundance: NA; d_gene: NA; CDR3nt: TGCGCCAGCAGTGTAGTGATCCAAGAGACCCAGTACTTC; CDR3aa: CASSVVIQETQYF
v_gene: TRBV6-5; len: 13; j_gene: TRBJ2-7; abundance: NA; d_gene: NA; CDR3nt: TGTGCCAGCAGTTTAGGGCAGGGAAAGGAGCAGTACTTC; CDR3aa: CASSLGQGKEQYF
v_gene: TRBV6-5; len: 13; j_gene: TRBJ1-3; abundance: NA; d_gene: TRBD1; CDR3nt: TGTGCCAGCAGCAGGGGGCTCGGAAACACCATATATTTT; CDR3aa: CASSRGLGNTIYF
v_gene: TRBV19; len: 15; j_gene: TRBJ2-2; abundance: NA; d_gene: TRBD2; CDR3nt: TGTGCCAGTAGTATAGCGGGAGGGAACACCGGGGAGCTGTTTTTT; CDR3aa: CASSIAGGNTGELFF
v_gene: TRBV5-6; len: 17; j_gene: TRBJ1-2; abundance: NA; d_gene: TRBD1; CDR3nt: TGTGCCAGCAGCCTCGCAGGGACGACAGGGGGCAGCTATGGCTACACCTTC; CDR3aa: CASSLAGTTGGSYGYTF
v_gene: TRBV4-2; len: 16; j_gene: TRBJ2-1; abundance: NA; d_gene: TRBD1; CDR3nt: TGTGCCAGCAGCCACCTCCGGGACAGAGCCTACAATGAGCAGTTCTTC; CDR3aa: CASSHLRDRAYNEQFF
v_gene: TRBV15; len: 15; j_gene: TRBJ2-1; abundance: once; d_gene: NA; CDR3nt: TGTGCCACCAGCATATACTCAGACAACTACAATGAGCAGTTCTTC; CDR3aa: CATSIYSDNYNEQFF
v_gene: TRBV10-3; len: 13; j_gene: TRBJ2-7; abundance: NA; d_gene: NA; CDR3nt: TGTGCCATCAGCGGACAGTCTACCTACGAGCAGTACTTC; CDR3aa: CAISGQSTYEQYF
v_gene: TRBV3-1/TRBV3-2; len: 19; j_gene: TRBJ2-2; abundance: few; d_gene: TRBD2; CDR3nt: TGTGCCAGCAGCCAAAAGGCAGGACTAGCGGGGGCCGGCACCGGGGAGCTGTTTTTT; CDR3aa: CASSQKAGLAGAGTGELFF
v_gene: TRBV5-1; len: 16; j_gene: TRBJ2-1; abundance: NA; d_gene: TRBD1; CDR3nt: TGCGCCAGCAGCACCGGGACAGGGGGATCCTACAATGAGCAGTTCTTC; CDR3aa: CASSTGTGGSYNEQFF
v_gene: TRBV19; len: 16; j_gene: TRBJ2-7; abundance: NA; d_gene: TRBD1; CDR3nt: TGTGCCAGTAGTCCACCTAGGACAGGGACAACCTACGAGCAGTACTTC; CDR3aa: CASSPPRTGTTYEQYF
v_gene: TRBV5-4; len: 17; j_gene: TRBJ2-5; abundance: NA; d_gene: TRBD2; CDR3nt: TGTGCCAGCAGCCCTAGCGGGGGAGGGGGGCCCCTTCTGACCCAGTACTTC; CDR3aa: CASSPSGGGGPLLTQYF
v_gene: TRBV19; len: 15; j_gene: TRBJ1-5; abundance: once; d_gene: NA; CDR3nt: TGTGCCAGTAGTATAGTGGGAGGGGGCAATCAGCCCCAGCATTTT; CDR3aa: CASSIVGGGNQPQHF
v_gene: TRBV5-4; len: 15; j_gene: TRBJ1-2; abundance: NA; d_gene: TRBD1; CDR3nt: TGTGCCAGCAGCTCCGGGACAGAGAAGCACTATGGCTACACCTTC; CDR3aa: CASSSGTEKHYGYTF
v_gene: TRBV12-5; len: 15; j_gene: TRBJ1-3; abundance: NA; d_gene: TRBD1; CDR3nt: TGTGCTAGTGGTTTGTATCAGGGGGCTGGAAACACCATATATTTT; CDR3aa: CASGLYQGAGNTIYF
v_gene: TRBV30; len: 11; j_gene: TRBJ2-7; abundance: NA; d_gene: NA; CDR3nt: TGTGCCGTGGACGGACACTACGAGCAGTACTTC; CDR3aa: CAVDGHYEQYF
v_gene: TRBV21-1; len: 16; j_gene: TRBJ2-1; abundance: NA; d_gene: NA; CDR3nt: TGTGCCAGCCAAAGGAGACTAGCGGGAGACGGCAATGAGCAGTTCTTC; CDR3aa: CASQRRLAGDGNEQFF
v_gene: TRBV5-1; len: 13; j_gene: TRBJ1-1; abundance: NA; d_gene: NA; CDR3nt: TGCGCCAGCAGCCGGACTGTGGGCACTGAAGCTTTCTTT; CDR3aa: CASSRTVGTEAFF
v_gene: TRBV27; len: 14; j_gene: TRBJ2-1; abundance: NA; d_gene: NA; CDR3nt: TGTGCCAGCAGTTTTTCGGGGGAACTTAATGAGCAGTTCTTC; CDR3aa: CASSFSGELNEQFF
v_gene: TRBV20-1; len: 14; j_gene: TRBJ2-3; abundance: NA; d_gene: NA; CDR3nt: TGCAGTGCTAGTGGGCACGGGAGCACAGATACGCAGTATTTT; CDR3aa: CSASGHGSTDTQYF
v_gene: TRBV7-9; len: 15; j_gene: TRBJ2-7; abundance: NA; d_gene: TRBD2; CDR3nt: TGTGCCAGCAGGTCCACTAGCGGGAGTATCAACGAGCAGTACTTC; CDR3aa: CASRSTSGSINEQYF
v_gene: TRBV30; len: 12; j_gene: TRBJ2-1; abundance: NA; d_gene: NA; CDR3nt: TGTGCCTGGAGTGTAATAGCGGATGAGCAGTTCTTC; CDR3aa: CAWSVIADEQFF